This T cell receptor beta chain emerged from a study of T cell repertoires in cytomegalovirus infection. There are many counts of this clonotype. This CDR3 contains 15 residues. The germline V and J ends were trimmed by 5 bases and 3 bases, with 14 bases remaining between them. Germline loops: CDR1 SGHTA, CDR2 FQGNSA. TCRdb fed the reads into MiXCR, producing one record per CDR3 protein. The table has roughly 200,000 distinct CDR3 sequences, about a tenth seen once. The sequenced material came from PBMCs. The rearrangement uses TRBV7-2 and TRBJ1-5, with D possibly being TRBD1 (6 bases). The receptor was isolated from a human donor in good health (CMV status not recorded). Some clones in this sample may be carry-over from other donors' samples. This chain's CDR3 is CASSQITGNNQPQHF. The CDR3 DNA follows: TGTGCCAGCAGCCAAATAACAGGGAACAATCAGCCCCAGCATTTT.